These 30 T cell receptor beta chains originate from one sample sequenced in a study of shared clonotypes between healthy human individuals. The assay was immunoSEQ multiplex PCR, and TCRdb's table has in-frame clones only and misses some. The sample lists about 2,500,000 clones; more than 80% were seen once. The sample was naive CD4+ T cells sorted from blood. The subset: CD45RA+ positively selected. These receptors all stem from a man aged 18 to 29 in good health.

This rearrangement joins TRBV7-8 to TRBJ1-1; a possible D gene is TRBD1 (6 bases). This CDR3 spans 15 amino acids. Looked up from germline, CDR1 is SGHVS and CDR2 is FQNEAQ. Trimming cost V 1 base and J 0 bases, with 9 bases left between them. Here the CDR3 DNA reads TGTGCCAGCAGCTTAGTCAGGACAGTGAACACTGAAGCTTTCTTT. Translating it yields CASSLVRTVNTEAFF.

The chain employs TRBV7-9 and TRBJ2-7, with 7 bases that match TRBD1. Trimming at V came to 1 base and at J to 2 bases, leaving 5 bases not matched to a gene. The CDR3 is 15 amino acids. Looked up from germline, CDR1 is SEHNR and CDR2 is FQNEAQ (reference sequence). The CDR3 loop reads CASSLGRGGPYEQYF. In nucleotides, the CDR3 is TGTGCCAGCAGCTTAGGACGAGGGGGCCCCTACGAGCAGTACTTC.

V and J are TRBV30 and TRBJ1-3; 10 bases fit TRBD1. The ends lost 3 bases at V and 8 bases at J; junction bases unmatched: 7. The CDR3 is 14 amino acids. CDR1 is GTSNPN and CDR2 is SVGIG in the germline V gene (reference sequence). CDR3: CAWSPDRGKDTIYF. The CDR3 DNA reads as TGTGCCTGGAGCCCGGACAGGGGGAAGGACACCATATATTTT.

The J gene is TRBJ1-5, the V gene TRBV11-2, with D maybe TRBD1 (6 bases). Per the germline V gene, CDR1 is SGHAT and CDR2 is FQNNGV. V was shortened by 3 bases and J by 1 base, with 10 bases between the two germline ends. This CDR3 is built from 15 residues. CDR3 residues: CASSLDSLSNQPQHF. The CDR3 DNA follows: TGTGCCAGCAGCTTGGACAGCTTAAGCAATCAGCCCCAGCATTTT.

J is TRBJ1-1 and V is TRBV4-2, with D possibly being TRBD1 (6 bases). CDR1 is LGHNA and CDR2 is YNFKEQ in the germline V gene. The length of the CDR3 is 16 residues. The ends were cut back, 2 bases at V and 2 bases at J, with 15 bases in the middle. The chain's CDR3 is CASSQTGAGPNTEAFF. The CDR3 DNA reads TGTGCCAGCAGCCAAACGGGGGCAGGGCCTAACACTGAAGCTTTCTTT.

In nucleotides, the CDR3 is TGTGCCTGGATGCAGGGCAGCTACGAGCAGTACTTC. It encodes CAWMQGSYEQYF. This chain links TRBV30 with TRBJ2-5; tentatively, D is TRBD1 (5 bases). The better agreement between TRBJ2-7 and the DNA end casts doubt on the J call. The CDR3 length is 12 residues. Germline V gene lookup returns CDR1 GTSNPN and CDR2 SVGIG (reference sequence).

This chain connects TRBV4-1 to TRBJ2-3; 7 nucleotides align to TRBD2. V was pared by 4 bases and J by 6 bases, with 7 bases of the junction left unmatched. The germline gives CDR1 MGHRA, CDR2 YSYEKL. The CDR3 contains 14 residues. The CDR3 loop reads CASSLGLGPDTQYF. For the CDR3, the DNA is TGCGCCAGCAGCCTCGGACTAGGACCTGATACGCAGTATTTT.

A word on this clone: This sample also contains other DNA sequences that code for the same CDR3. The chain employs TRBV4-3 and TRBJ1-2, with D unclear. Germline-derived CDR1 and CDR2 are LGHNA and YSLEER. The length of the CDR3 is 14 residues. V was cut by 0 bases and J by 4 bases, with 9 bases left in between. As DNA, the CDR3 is TGCGCCAGCAGCCAAGATGAGAGGAGCTATGGCTACACCTTC. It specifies CASSQDERSYGYTF.

The CDR3, as DNA: TGTGCCAGCAGCTTGGAGGGGGGGCTATACTACGAGCAGTACTTC. Protein product: CASSLEGGLYYEQYF. The chain is built from TRBV5-8 and TRBJ2-7, with D possibly being TRBD2 (7 bases). CDR3 length: 15 residues. The germline CDR1 and CDR2 sequences are SGHTS and YDEGEE. V lost 0 bases to trimming and J lost 3 bases, with 13 bases between them. The full variable domain, completed using reference TRBV5-8 and TRBJ2-7, is EAGVTQSPTHLIKTRGQQATLRCSPISGHTSVYWYQQALGLGLQFLLWYDEGEERNRGNFPPRFSGRQFPNYSSELNVNALELEDSALYLCASSLEGGLYYEQYFGPGTRLTVT.

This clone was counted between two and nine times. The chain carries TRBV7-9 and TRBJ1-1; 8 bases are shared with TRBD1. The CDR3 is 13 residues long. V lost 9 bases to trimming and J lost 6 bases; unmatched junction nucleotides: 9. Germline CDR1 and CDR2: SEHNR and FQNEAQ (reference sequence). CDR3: CASTIGQGAEAFF. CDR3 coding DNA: TGTGCCAGTACCATCGGACAGGGCGCTGAAGCTTTCTTT.

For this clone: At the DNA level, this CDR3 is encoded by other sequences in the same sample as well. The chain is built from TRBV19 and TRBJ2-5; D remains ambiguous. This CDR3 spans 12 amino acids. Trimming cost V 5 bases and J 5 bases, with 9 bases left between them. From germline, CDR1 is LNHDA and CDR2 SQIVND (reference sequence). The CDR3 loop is CASSAQRETQYF. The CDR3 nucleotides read TGTGCCAGTAGTGCGCAAAGGGAGACCCAGTACTTC.

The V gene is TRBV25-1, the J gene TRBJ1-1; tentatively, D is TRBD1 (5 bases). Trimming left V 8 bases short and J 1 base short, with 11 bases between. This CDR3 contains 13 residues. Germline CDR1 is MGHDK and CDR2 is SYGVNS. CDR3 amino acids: CASCSGPNTEAFF. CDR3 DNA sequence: TGTGCCAGCTGTTCGGGGCCGAACACTGAAGCTTTCTTT. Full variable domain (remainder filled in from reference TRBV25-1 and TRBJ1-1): EADIYQTPRYLVIGTGKKITLECSQTMGHDKMYWYQQDPGMELHLIHYSYGVNSTEKGDLSSESTVSRIRTEHFPLTLESARPSHTSQYLCASCSGPNTEAFFGQGTRLTVV.

The CDR3 coding sequence is TGTGCCAGCAGTTTGGAGCGGGGGGGCGACGAGCAGTACTTC. Protein: CASSLERGGDEQYF. V usage is TRBV27 and J usage is TRBJ2-7; 10 bases are shared with TRBD2. After removal of 3 bases from V and 5 bases from J, the junction contained 4 bases not matched to a gene. The length of the CDR3 is 14 residues. The V gene's germline CDR1 is MNHEY and CDR2 SMNVEV (reference sequence).

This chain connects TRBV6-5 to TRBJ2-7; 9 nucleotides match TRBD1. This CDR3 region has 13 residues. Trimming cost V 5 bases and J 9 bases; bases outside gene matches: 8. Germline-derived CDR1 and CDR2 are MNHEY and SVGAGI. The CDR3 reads CASSALDRGGQYF. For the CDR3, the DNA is TGTGCCAGCAGTGCCCTGGACAGGGGAGGGCAGTACTTC.

The CDR3 here is CASSLGVGTGLNSNQPQHF. CDR3 DNA: TGTGCCAGCAGTCTTGGGGTGGGGACAGGGCTGAATAGCAATCAGCCCCAGCATTTT. The chain has TRBV5-6 and TRBJ1-5; TRBD1 agrees at 9 bases. The CDR3 is made up of 19 amino acids. The V and J ends lost 5 bases and 0 bases, in that order; junction bases with no gene match: 15. The germline gives CDR1 SGHDT, CDR2 YYEEEE.

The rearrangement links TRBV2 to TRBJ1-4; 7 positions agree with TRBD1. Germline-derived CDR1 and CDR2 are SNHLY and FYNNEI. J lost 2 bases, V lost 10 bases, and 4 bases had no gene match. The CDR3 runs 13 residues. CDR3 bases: TGTGCCACCTCGGGACAGACTAATGAAAAACTGTTTTTT. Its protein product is CATSGQTNEKLFF.

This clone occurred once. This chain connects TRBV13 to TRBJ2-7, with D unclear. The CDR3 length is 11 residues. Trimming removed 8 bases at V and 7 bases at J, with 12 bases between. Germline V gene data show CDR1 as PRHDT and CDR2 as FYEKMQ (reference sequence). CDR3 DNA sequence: TGTGCCAGCGGTGGAGTGGCGGAGCAGTACTTC. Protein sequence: CASGGVAEQYF.

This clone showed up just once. CDR3 loop: CASSLDGRSRAGELFF. Here the CDR3 DNA reads TGCGCCAGCAGCTTGGACGGACGTAGCCGAGCCGGGGAGCTGTTTTTT. This chain connects TRBV5-1 to TRBJ2-2, with D uncertain. There are 16 residues in the CDR3. Trimming removed 0 bases from V and 6 bases from J, with 15 bases in between. Germline lookup yields CDR1 SGHRS and CDR2 YFSETQ.

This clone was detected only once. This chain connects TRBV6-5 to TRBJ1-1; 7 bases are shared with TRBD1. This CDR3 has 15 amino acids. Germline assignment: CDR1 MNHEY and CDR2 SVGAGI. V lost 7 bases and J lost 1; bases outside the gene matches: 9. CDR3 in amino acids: CASTGGLLGNTEAFF. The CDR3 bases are TGTGCCAGCACAGGGGGACTCCTAGGGAACACTGAAGCTTTCTTT.

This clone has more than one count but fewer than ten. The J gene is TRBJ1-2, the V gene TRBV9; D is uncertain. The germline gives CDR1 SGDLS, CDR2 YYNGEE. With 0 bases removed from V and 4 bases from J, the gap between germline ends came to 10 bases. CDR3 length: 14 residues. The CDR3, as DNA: TGTGCCAGCAGCGTAGGTTCTTTTTCCTATGGCTACACCTTC. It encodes CASSVGSFSYGYTF.

The CDR3 protein is CASRVGQGNTEAFF. CDR3 DNA: TGTGCCAGCAGAGTGGGACAGGGGAACACTGAAGCTTTCTTT. The rearrangement joins TRBV5-5 to TRBJ1-1; 9 bases line up with TRBD1. The trim removed 5 bases at V and 1 base at J, leaving 3 bases unmatched. Germline V lookup: CDR1 SGHKS, CDR2 YYEKEE (reference sequence). The CDR3 extends over 14 amino acids.

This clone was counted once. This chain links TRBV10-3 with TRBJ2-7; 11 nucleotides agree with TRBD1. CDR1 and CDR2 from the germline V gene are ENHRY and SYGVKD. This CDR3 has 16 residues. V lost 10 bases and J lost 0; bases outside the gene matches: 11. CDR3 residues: CATRGTGGPHSYEQYF. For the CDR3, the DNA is TGTGCCACCCGGGGGACAGGGGGTCCCCACTCCTACGAGCAGTACTTC.

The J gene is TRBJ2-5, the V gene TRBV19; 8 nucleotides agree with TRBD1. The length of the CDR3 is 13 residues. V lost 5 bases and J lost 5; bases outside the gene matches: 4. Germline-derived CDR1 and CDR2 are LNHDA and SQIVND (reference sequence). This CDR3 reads CASSQGAWETQYF. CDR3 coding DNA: TGTGCCAGTAGTCAGGGGGCGTGGGAGACCCAGTACTTC.

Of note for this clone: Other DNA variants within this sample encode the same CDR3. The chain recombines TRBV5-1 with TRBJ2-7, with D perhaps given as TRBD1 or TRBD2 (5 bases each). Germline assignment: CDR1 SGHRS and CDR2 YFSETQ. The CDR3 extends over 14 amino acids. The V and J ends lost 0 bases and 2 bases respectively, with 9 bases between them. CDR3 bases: TGCGCCAGCAGCTTGGGACCGGGACCCTACGAGCAGTACTTC. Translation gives CASSLGPGPYEQYF. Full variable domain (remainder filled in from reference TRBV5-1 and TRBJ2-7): KAGVTQTPRYLIKTRGQQVTLSCSPISGHRSVSWYQQTPGQGLQFLFEYFSETQRNKGNFPGRFSGRQFSNSRSEMNVSTLELGDSALYLCASSLGPGPYEQYFGPGTRLTVT.

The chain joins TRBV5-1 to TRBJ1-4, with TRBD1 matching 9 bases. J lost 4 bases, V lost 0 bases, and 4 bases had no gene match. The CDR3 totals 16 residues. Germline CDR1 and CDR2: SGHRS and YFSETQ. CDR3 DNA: TGCGCCAGCAGCTTGGGACAGGGGGAAGTTAATGAAAAACTGTTTTTT. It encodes CASSLGQGEVNEKLFF.

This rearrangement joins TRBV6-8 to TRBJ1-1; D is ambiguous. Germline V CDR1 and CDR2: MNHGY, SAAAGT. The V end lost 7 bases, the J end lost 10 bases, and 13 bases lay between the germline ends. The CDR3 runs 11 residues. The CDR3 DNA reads TGTGCCAGCATCGAACACCGGGGAGCTTTCTTT. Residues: CASIEHRGAFF.

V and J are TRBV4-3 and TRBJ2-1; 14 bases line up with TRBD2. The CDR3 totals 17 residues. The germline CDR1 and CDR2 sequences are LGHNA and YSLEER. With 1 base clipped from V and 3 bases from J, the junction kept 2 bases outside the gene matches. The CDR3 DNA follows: TGCGCCAGCAGCCAAGGGACTAGCGGGAGGCTCTACAATGAGCAGTTCTTC. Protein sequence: CASSQGTSGRLYNEQFF.

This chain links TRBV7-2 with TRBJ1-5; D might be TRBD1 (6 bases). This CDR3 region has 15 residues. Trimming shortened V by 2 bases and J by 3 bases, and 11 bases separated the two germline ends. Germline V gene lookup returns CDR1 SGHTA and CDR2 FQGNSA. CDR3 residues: CASSLQGNANQPQHF. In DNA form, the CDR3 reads TGTGCCAGCAGCTTACAGGGGAACGCCAATCAGCCCCAGCATTTT.

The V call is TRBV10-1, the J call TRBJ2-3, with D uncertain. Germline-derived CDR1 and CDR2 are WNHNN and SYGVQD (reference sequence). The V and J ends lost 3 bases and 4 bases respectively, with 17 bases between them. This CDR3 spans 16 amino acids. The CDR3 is CASSDTQSKGADTQYF. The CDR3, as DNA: TGCGCCAGCAGTGACACACAGTCCAAGGGCGCAGATACGCAGTATTTT.

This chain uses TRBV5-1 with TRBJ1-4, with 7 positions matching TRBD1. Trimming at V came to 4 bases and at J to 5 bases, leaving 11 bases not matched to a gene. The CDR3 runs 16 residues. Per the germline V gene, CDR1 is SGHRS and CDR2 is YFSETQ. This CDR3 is CASSPAPDRVNEKLFF. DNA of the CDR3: TGCGCCAGCAGCCCTGCACCCGACAGGGTAAATGAAAAACTGTTTTTT. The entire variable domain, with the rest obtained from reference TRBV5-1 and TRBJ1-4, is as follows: KAGVTQTPRYLIKTRGQQVTLSCSPISGHRSVSWYQQTPGQGLQFLFEYFSETQRNKGNFPGRFSGRQFSNSRSEMNVSTLELGDSALYLCASSPAPDRVNEKLFFGSGTQLSVL.